A single sample is the source of the 10 T cell receptor beta chains below, sequenced in a study of T-cell reconstitution after alpha-beta-depleted transplantation in children. It was with unique molecular identifiers that the TCRbeta library was prepared. TCRdb reprocessed the PCR reads via MiXCR and lists one record per CDR3 protein. This table has hundreds of thousands of distinct CDR3 sequences, around 13% appearing once. The sample consisted of PBMCs, taken before TCRalphabeta/CD19-depleted stem cell transplant. The receptors shown here come from a girl aged 2 to 10 with congenital amegakaryocytic thrombocytopenia, due to receive a stem cell transplant.

This clonotype was detected ten times or more. The gene calls are TRBV7-2 and TRBJ2-1; a weak D match, TRBD2 (6 bases). V shed 6 bases and J shed 15 bases, with 15 bases lying between them. The CDR3 sequence is 11 residues long. Germline values: CDR1 SGHTA, CDR2 FQGNSA. CDR3 sequence: CASSSGPVRFF. The CDR3 DNA follows: TGTGCCAGCAGTAGCGGTCCTGTGCGGTTCTTC.

This clonotype was counted ten times or more. This chain links TRBV12-3 or TRBV12-4 with TRBJ2-7; D not certain. There are 13 residues in the CDR3. Trimming pared 3 bases from V and 2 bases from J, leaving 8 bases between. The CDR3 region has the DNA TGTGCCAGCAGTTTTATGAAGACCTACGAGCAGTACTTC. Translating gives CASSFMKTYEQYF.

CDR3 in DNA: TGTGCCATCAGTGAGTCGATGGAGCGGGAGTGGACAGATACGCAGTATTTT. It specifies CAISESMEREWTDTQYF. V usage is TRBV10-3 and J usage is TRBJ2-3, with TRBD2 matching over 8 bases. Germline CDR1 and CDR2: ENHRY and SYGVKD. V was pared by 0 bases and J by 3 bases, with 8 bases of the junction left unmatched. The CDR3 has 17 residues.

This clonotype was seen at least ten times. This chain links TRBV28 with TRBJ2-7, with D unclear. V shed 3 bases and J shed 3 bases, with 9 bases lying between them. The germline V gene has CDR1 MDHEN and CDR2 SYDVKM. This CDR3 comprises 13 residues. The DNA for the CDR3 is TGTGCCAGCAGTTTTAAGGGTGGCTACGAGCAGTACTTC. Translated, it gives CASSFKGGYEQYF.

This clonotype was observed a few times. The chain combines TRBV5-1 with TRBJ1-1, with a weak D call TRBD1 (5 bases). Trimming took 4 bases from V and 6 from J, leaving 16 bases between them. The length of the CDR3 is 14 residues. The germline CDR1 and CDR2 sequences are SGHRS and YFSETQ. CDR3 coding DNA: TGCGCCAGCAGCATAATACCCGGAGGGGCTGAAGCTTTCTTT. This translates into CASSIIPGGAEAFF.

This clonotype has a handful of counts. The V gene is TRBV3-1, the J gene TRBJ1-3; D unresolved. In germline, CDR1 is LGHDT, CDR2 YNNKEL (reference sequence). V shed 1 base and J shed 5 bases, with 15 bases lying between them. The CDR3 length is 16 residues. The CDR3 spells CASSQGGSFPRNTIYF. The CDR3 nucleotides read TGTGCCAGCAGCCAAGGGGGATCGTTCCCGCGAAACACCATATATTTT.

This clonotype was seen many times. CDR3 DNA sequence: TGCAGTGCTAGCAGCACAGATACGCAGTATTTT. Translating it yields CSASSTDTQYF. V gene TRBV20-1 combines with J gene TRBJ2-3, with D unclear. Germline V gives CDR1 DFQATT, CDR2 SNEGSKA (reference sequence). The CDR3 is 11 amino acids. V lost 3 bases and J lost 0, with 1 base in between.

The CDR3, as DNA: TGTGCCAGCAGTGGGGGACGGCTATACAATGAGCAGTTCTTC. Amino acid sequence: CASSGGRLYNEQFF. The chain uses TRBV6-1 and TRBJ2-1; D tentatively fits TRBD1 or TRBD2 (5 bases each). V lost 4 bases to trimming and J lost 4 bases, with 11 bases between them. CDR1 is MNHNS and CDR2 is SASEGT in the germline V gene. This CDR3 region has 14 residues.

The rearrangement uses TRBV12-3 or TRBV12-4 and TRBJ2-1; no clear D. The CDR3 covers 14 residues. V lost 4 bases to trimming and J lost 6 bases, with 13 bases between them. CDR3 amino acids: CASSSFGNANEQFF. The DNA of the CDR3 is TGTGCCAGCAGTTCGTTTGGTAACGCCAATGAGCAGTTCTTC.

This clonotype was counted at least ten times. This chain connects TRBV12-3 or TRBV12-4 to TRBJ2-2; D is ambiguous. The CDR3 contains 13 residues. V lost 5 bases, J lost 6 bases, and 10 bases lay in between. The CDR3 nucleotides are TGTGCCAGCAGTCCTCAGACGCCCGGGGAGCTGTTTTTT. Its translation is CASSPQTPGELFF.